What follows are 24 T cell receptor beta chains derived from one specimen sequenced in a study of T-cell reconstitution after alpha-beta-depleted transplantation in children. The TCRbeta library was prepared with unique molecular identifiers. Each CDR3 protein gets one entry after TCRdb re-called the PCR reads with MiXCR. This sample yields 550,000 to 600,000 distinct CDR3 sequences, of which 20% to 25% are seen a single time; roughly 15% belongs to the top ten. The specimen comprised PBMCs, mostly from graft donor cells, sampled 360 days after TCRalphabeta/CD19-depleted stem cell transplant. Every receptor here comes from a boy in the first two years of life who had a stem cell transplant for acute myeloid leukemia, so the T cells may come from the graft donor.

This chain links TRBV7-9 with TRBJ2-5; TRBD1 might be the D (5 bases). Germline V gives CDR1 SEHNR, CDR2 FQNEAQ (reference sequence). The germline V and J ends were trimmed by 3 bases and 7 bases, with 15 bases remaining between them. This CDR3 spans 14 amino acids. Here the CDR3 reads CASSLGHPKGTQYF. The DNA for the CDR3 is TGTGCCAGCAGCTTGGGGCACCCGAAAGGGACCCAGTACTTC. Full variable domain (outside the CDR3, taken from reference TRBV7-9 and TRBJ2-5): DTGVSQNPRHKITKRGQNVTFRCDPISEHNRLYWYRQTLGQGPEFLTYFQNEAQLEKSRLLSDRFSAERPKGSFSTLEIQRTEQGDSAMYLCASSLGHPKGTQYFGPGTRLLVL.

This clonotype has a handful of counts. The chain recombines TRBV18 with TRBJ1-1; D gene unclear. Between the trimmed V and J ends, which lost 4 bases and 4 bases, there was a span of 7 bases. Germline V gives CDR1 KGHSH, CDR2 LQKENI. CDR3 size: 12 residues. The CDR3 DNA sequence: TGTGCCAGCTCACTCCAGGCCACTGAAGCTTTCTTT. As protein: CASSLQATEAFF.

V gene TRBV12-3 or TRBV12-4 combines with J gene TRBJ2-5, with 7 bases fitting TRBD1. This CDR3 region has 12 residues. J lost 10 bases, V lost 5 bases, and 7 bases had no gene match. CDR3 coding DNA: TGTGCCAGCAGTATGACAGGGAAGGACCAGTACTTC. This sequence encodes CASSMTGKDQYF.

There are many counts of this clonotype. The chain links TRBV12-3 or TRBV12-4 to TRBJ2-7, with 8 bases that match TRBD1. After removal of 5 bases from V and 5 bases from J, the junction contained 8 bases not matched to a gene. CDR3 length: 14 residues. The CDR3 protein is CASSLDRGYHEQYF. Written as DNA, the CDR3 is TGTGCCAGCAGTCTCGACAGGGGATACCACGAGCAGTACTTC.

This clonotype was picked up many times. The CDR3 nucleotides read TGCAGTGCTAGTTGGCTGCGGGGCCAAGAGACCCAGTACTTC. Its translation is CSASWLRGQETQYF. The gene calls are TRBV20-1 and TRBJ2-5, with D perhaps matching TRBD2 (6 bases). This CDR3 is 14 amino acids long. Trimming removed 3 bases from V and 1 base from J, with 12 bases in between. Germline lookup yields CDR1 DFQATT and CDR2 SNEGSKA (reference sequence).

The CDR3 protein is CSASSGRETQYF. CDR3 bases: TGCAGTGCTAGTTCGGGTCGGGAGACCCAGTACTTC. The rearrangement links TRBV20-1 to TRBJ2-5; no firm D call. The germline V gene encodes CDR1 DFQATT and CDR2 SNEGSKA (reference sequence). The CDR3 consists of 12 residues. V lost 3 bases to trimming and J lost 5 bases, with 10 bases between them.

The chain is built from TRBV27 and TRBJ2-3; D not resolved. CDR1 is MNHEY, CDR2 SMNVEV, per germline (reference sequence). Trimming stripped 0 bases from V and 0 bases from J, with 10 bases between. CDR3 size: 16 residues. CDR3 in DNA: TGTGCCAGCAGTTTATCACCCAGATCTAGCACAGATACGCAGTATTTT. Translated, it gives CASSLSPRSSTDTQYF.

The V call is TRBV12-3 or TRBV12-4, the J call TRBJ2-3; the D gene is possibly TRBD2 (5 bases). This CDR3 region has 15 residues. The ends were cut back, 5 bases at V and 2 bases at J, with 14 bases in the middle. The CDR3 region is CASSARTYLTDTQYF. The CDR3 DNA reads as TGTGCCAGCAGTGCTAGGACTTACCTCACAGATACGCAGTATTTT.

The rearrangement uses TRBV7-9 and TRBJ2-5; TRBD2 is a possible D gene (5 bases). Germline V gives CDR1 SEHNR, CDR2 FQNEAQ (reference sequence). The length of the CDR3 is 15 residues. V lost 5 bases and J 7 bases, leaving 20 bases between the germline ends. The CDR3 bases are TGTGCCAGCAGCCGAATAGACGAGGCCCGGGGGACCCAGTACTTC. It specifies CASSRIDEARGTQYF.

This clonotype was counted only a few times. The chain uses TRBV9 and TRBJ2-6; TRBD1 agrees at 9 bases. With V trimmed by 2 bases and J by 1 base, 7 bases remained unmatched. The CDR3 runs to 18 residues. Germline V lookup: CDR1 SGDLS, CDR2 YYNGEE. CDR3 in amino acids: CASSVGGQGSSGANVLTF. The DNA of the CDR3 is TGTGCCAGCAGCGTGGGGGGACAGGGATCTTCTGGGGCCAACGTCCTGACTTTC.

V is TRBV2 and J is TRBJ2-1; TRBD1 agrees at 9 bases. After removal of 10 bases from V and 6 bases from J, the junction contained 10 bases not matched to a gene. The CDR3 spans 14 residues. Looked up from germline, CDR1 is SNHLY and CDR2 is FYNNEI. CDR3: CATLRDRDFNEQFF. Written as DNA, the CDR3 is TGTGCCACCCTGCGGGACAGGGATTTCAATGAGCAGTTCTTC. The variable domain in full, with the rest retrieved from reference TRBV2 and TRBJ2-1, is EPEVTQTPSHQVTQMGQEVILRCVPISNHLYFYWYRQILGQKVEFLVSFYNNEISEKSEIFDDQFSVERPDGSNFTLKIRSTKLEDSAMYFCATLRDRDFNEQFFGPGTRLTVL.

This clonotype was recorded at least ten times. V usage is TRBV28 and J usage is TRBJ2-2; no clear D gene. Germline V gives CDR1 MDHEN, CDR2 SYDVKM. The CDR3 loop spans 10 amino acids. Between the trimmed V and J ends, which lost 10 bases and 7 bases, there was a span of 7 bases. In nucleotides, the CDR3 is TGTGCCACTAAAGACGGGGAGCTGTTTTTT. It encodes CATKDGELFF.

The chain links TRBV6-1 to TRBJ1-2; perhaps TRBD1 as D (6 bases). The CDR3 totals 16 residues. Trimming stripped 5 bases from V and 2 bases from J, with 18 bases between. The V gene's germline CDR1 is MNHNS and CDR2 SASEGT. The DNA for the CDR3 is TGTGCCAGCAGTCGGGACAAGGTTGCCCTCAACTATGGCTACACCTTC. Protein: CASSRDKVALNYGYTF.

This clonotype occurred many times. The chain employs TRBV29-1 and TRBJ2-1; D remains unclear. The germline CDR1 and CDR2 sequences are SQVTM and ANQGSEA. This CDR3 contains 12 residues. V was cut by 2 bases and J by 2 bases, with 4 bases left in between. The chain's CDR3 is CSVEQTYNEQFF. The CDR3 DNA reads as TGCAGCGTTGAACAGACCTACAATGAGCAGTTCTTC.

V usage is TRBV5-4 and J usage is TRBJ2-1, with 9 positions matching TRBD2. Germline values: CDR1 SGHNT, CDR2 YYREEE (reference sequence). V shed 5 bases and J 7 bases; nucleotides not matched to a gene: 4. The CDR3 loop spans 13 amino acids. The chain's CDR3 is CASRDSGGNEQFF. Written as DNA, the CDR3 is TGTGCCAGCAGGGATAGCGGGGGTAATGAGCAGTTCTTC.

This clonotype was found many times. The chain links TRBV4-3 to TRBJ1-1, with 7 nucleotides matching TRBD1. Germline V gives CDR1 LGHNA, CDR2 YSLEER. Trimming at V came to 0 bases and at J to 5 bases, leaving 9 bases not matched to a gene. The CDR3 has 16 residues. CDR3 sequence (DNA): TGCGCCAGCAGCCAAGATTTGACAGGGTGGTTGACTGAAGCTTTCTTT. This gives the protein CASSQDLTGWLTEAFF.

This chain joins TRBV7-9 and TRBJ2-2; D is possibly TRBD1 (5 bases). The CDR3 runs to 15 residues. Germline lookup yields CDR1 SEHNR and CDR2 FQNEAQ (reference sequence). V dropped 7 bases and J dropped 3 bases, with 15 bases sitting between them. DNA for the CDR3: TGTGCCAGCATCGGCCCCCGCAGGGACACCGGGGAGCTGTTTTTT. It yields the protein CASIGPRRDTGELFF.

This clonotype has at least ten counts. The CDR3 coding sequence is TGCAGCGTTGTGAGCTCTGGGGCCAACGTCCTGACTTTC. It specifies CSVVSSGANVLTF. The rearrangement links TRBV29-1 to TRBJ2-6; no clear D gene. V lost 4 bases and J 0 bases, leaving 4 bases between the germline ends. CDR3 length: 13 residues. The germline CDR1 and CDR2 sequences are SQVTM and ANQGSEA.

This clonotype turned up a few times. This chain links TRBV12-3 or TRBV12-4 with TRBJ1-5; D uncertain. Trimming removed 4 bases at V and 3 bases at J, with 7 bases between. This CDR3 comprises 13 residues. CDR3 region: CASSSDFNQPQHF. Written as DNA, the CDR3 is TGTGCCAGCAGTTCCGACTTCAATCAGCCCCAGCATTTT.

This clonotype was picked up a small number of times. CDR3 loop: CAQGFEAGELFF. The CDR3 DNA reads as TGTGCGCAGGGGTTCGAGGCCGGGGAGCTGTTTTTT. The gene calls are TRBV2 and TRBJ2-2; a weak D match, TRBD1 (6 bases). The CDR3 totals 12 residues. Germline lookup yields CDR1 SNHLY and CDR2 FYNNEI.

This clonotype was seen only a few times. The chain has TRBV27 and TRBJ2-7; the match to TRBD2 covers 7 bases. This CDR3 spans 15 amino acids. The trim removed 5 bases at V and 0 bases at J, leaving 7 bases unmatched. Germline loops: CDR1 MNHEY, CDR2 SMNVEV (reference sequence). The CDR3 nucleotides read TGTGCCAGCAGTGACCCGACGGGGGGCTCCTACGAGCAGTACGTC. This sequence encodes CASSDPTGGSYEQYV.

This clonotype was found many times. The rearrangement uses TRBV7-2 and TRBJ2-7; 8 bases match TRBD1. Germline assignment: CDR1 SGHTA and CDR2 FQGNSA. The CDR3 runs to 14 residues. Trimming removed 5 bases from V and 3 bases from J; junction bases left unmatched: 6. The CDR3 coding sequence is TGTGCCAGCAGCCGAACAGGGGGGTACTACGAGCAGTACTTC. This sequence encodes CASSRTGGYYEQYF. Supplemented by reference TRBV7-2 and TRBJ2-7, the full variable domain reads GAGVSQSPSNKVTEKGKDVELRCDPISGHTALYWYRQSLGQGLEFLIYFQGNSAPDKSGLPSDRFSAERTGGSVSTLTIQRTQQEDSAVYLCASSRTGGYYEQYFGPGTRLTVT.

Ten or more counts support this clonotype. V is TRBV20-1 and J is TRBJ2-1; D is ambiguous. V was shortened by 4 bases and J by 4 bases, with 5 bases between the two germline ends. The CDR3 extends over 11 amino acids. Germline CDR1 is DFQATT and CDR2 is SNEGSKA (reference sequence). The CDR3 nucleotides read TGCAGTGCTACGGATTACAATGAGCAGTTCTTC. Its translation is CSATDYNEQFF.

A few counts support this clonotype. The J gene is TRBJ2-5, the V gene TRBV4-2, with D unresolved. From germline, CDR1 is LGHNA and CDR2 YNFKEQ. V was trimmed by 0 bases and J by 4 bases, leaving 9 bases between them. The CDR3 length is 14 residues. DNA of the CDR3: TGTGCCAGCAGCCAAGATTCAGGTCCAGAGACCCAGTACTTC. This sequence encodes CASSQDSGPETQYF.